Reported below is one T cell receptor beta chain. TCRdb processed the 5' RACE reads again and assigns one entry to each CDR3 protein, with no DNA. This sample lists approximately 380,000 distinct CDR3 sequences; its ten largest clones have 2.6%. The germline V gene has CDR1 SGHDT and CDR2 YYEEEE. The CDR3 is 16 amino acids. This sample is part of a study of monozygotic twins with inflammatory bowel disease. Input material: blood. The chain couples TRBV5-6 to TRBJ2-1; without DNA, the TCRdb call of TRBD1 cannot be checked. The source is a human donor with ulcerative colitis or Crohn's disease, or a healthy co-twin of an affected twin (not recorded which). CDR3 residues: CASSPLTGLIVNEQFF.